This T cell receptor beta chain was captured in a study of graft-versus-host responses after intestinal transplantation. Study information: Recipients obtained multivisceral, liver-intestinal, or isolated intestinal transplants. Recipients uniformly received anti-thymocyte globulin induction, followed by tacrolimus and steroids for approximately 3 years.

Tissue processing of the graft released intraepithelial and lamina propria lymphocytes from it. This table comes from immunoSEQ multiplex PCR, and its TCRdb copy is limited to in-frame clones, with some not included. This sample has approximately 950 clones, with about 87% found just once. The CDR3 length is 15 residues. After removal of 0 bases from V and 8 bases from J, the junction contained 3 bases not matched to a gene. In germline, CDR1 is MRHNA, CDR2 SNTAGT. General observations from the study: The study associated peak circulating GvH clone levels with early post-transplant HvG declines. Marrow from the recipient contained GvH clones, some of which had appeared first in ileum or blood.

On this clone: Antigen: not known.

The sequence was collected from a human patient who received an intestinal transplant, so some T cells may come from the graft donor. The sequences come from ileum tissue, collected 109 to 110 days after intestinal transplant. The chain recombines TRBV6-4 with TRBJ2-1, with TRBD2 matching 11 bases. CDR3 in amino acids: CASSDSIAGGDEQFF. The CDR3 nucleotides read TGTGCCAGCAGTGACTCGATAGCGGGAGGGGATGAGCAGTTCTTC.